This is a list of T cell receptor beta chains from one sample in a study of blood T cell repertoires in COVID-19. Profiled with immunoSEQ multiplex PCR; TCRdb holds only in-frame clones, not every one. The table shows some 87,000 clones, with over 75% occurring only once. Sequenced material: peripheral blood. All receptors derive from an older man with active or convalescent COVID-19. Both conserved end residues are part of each CDR3. D genes are given only for firm matches. Size values are once, few and many counts, or a class for expanded clones, and some rows have none.

clone_size,j_call,d_call,v_call,cdr3_nt,cdr3_aa
NA,TRBJ2-1,TRBD2,TRBV7-9,TGTGCCAGCAGCTCCCCTAGCGGTTGGTACAATGAGCAGTTCTTC,CASSSPSGWYNEQFF
NA,TRBJ1-5,TRBD1,TRBV10-3,TGTGCCATCAGTGAGCCAGGGGGTAATCAGCCCCAGCATTTT,CAISEPGGNQPQHF
NA,TRBJ2-2,NA,TRBV11-2,TGTGCCAGCAGCTTAGGTGGACAGCTCGGCACCGGGGAGCTGTTTTTT,CASSLGGQLGTGELFF
NA,TRBJ1-1,TRBD1,TRBV12-3/TRBV12-4,TGTGCCAGCAGGGACAGGCCGAACACTGAAGCTTTCTTT,CASRDRPNTEAFF
NA,TRBJ2-1,NA,TRBV5-1,TGCGCCAGCAGCTTGGGAGGGAAGACCTCCTACAATGAGCAGTTCTTC,CASSLGGKTSYNEQFF
NA,TRBJ1-5,NA,TRBV29-1,TGCAGCGTTGTTCGCGTGAGCAATCAGCCCCAGCATTTT,CSVVRVSNQPQHF
NA,TRBJ1-6,TRBD1,TRBV5-1,TGCGCCAGCAGCTTGGCCCTGGCAGGGGGCCATAATTCACCCCTCCACTTT,CASSLALAGGHNSPLHF
NA,TRBJ2-1,NA,TRBV2,TGTGCCAGCAGCGCCTACAATGAGCAGTTCTTC,CASSAYNEQFF
many,TRBJ2-3,NA,TRBV5-4,TGTGCCAGCAGCTTGGGAATAGCGGAGAACACAGATACGCAGTATTTT,CASSLGIAENTDTQYF
NA,TRBJ2-7,TRBD1,TRBV15,TGTGCCACCAGCAGAGAAGGGTCCGGGACAGGGTACGAGCAGTACTTC,CATSREGSGTGYEQYF
NA,TRBJ1-2,TRBD1,TRBV7-9,TGTGCCAGCAGGATGGACAGGGTACGTAAATCCTATGGCTACACCTTC,CASRMDRVRKSYGYTF
NA,TRBJ2-5,NA,TRBV24-1,TGTGCCACCAGTACGACAGGCTCCCGACGAGAGACCCAGTACTTC,CATSTTGSRRETQYF
NA,TRBJ1-5,NA,TRBV10-3,TGTGCCATCAGGGGGCACAGGGAAGATCAGCCCCAGCATTTT,CAIRGHREDQPQHF
NA,TRBJ2-7,TRBD1,TRBV5-6,TGTGCCAGCAGCTTGCGCAGGGGGCGTCGCGAGCAGTACTTC,CASSLRRGRREQYF
once,TRBJ1-4,NA,TRBV28,TGTGCCAGCTTCAGCGGGACCCCTGGGGAAAAACTGTTTTTT,CASFSGTPGEKLFF
NA,TRBJ2-1,NA,TRBV5-4,TGTGCCAGCAGCGCACAGGGACCAAAGATCAATGAGCAGTTCTTC,CASSAQGPKINEQFF
once,TRBJ2-3,NA,TRBV10-3,TGTGCCATCACCCCAGGAGGACTTAACACAGATACGCAGTATTTT,CAITPGGLNTDTQYF
NA,TRBJ1-3,NA,TRBV30,TGTGCCTGGAGTACACCGACACTCTCTGGAAACACCATATATTTT,CAWSTPTLSGNTIYF
NA,TRBJ2-2,NA,TRBV19,TGTGCCAGTAGTATCGAACATCCGAACACCGGGGAGCTGTTTTTT,CASSIEHPNTGELFF
NA,TRBJ2-3,TRBD1,TRBV10-3,TGTGCCATCAGCCCGGGACAGGGAATAATCCGCCCAGATACGCAGTATTTT,CAISPGQGIIRPDTQYF
NA,TRBJ1-2,TRBD1,TRBV29-1,TGCAGCGTTGAGCCTGGACAGGGGGCCTATGGCTACACCTTC,CSVEPGQGAYGYTF
NA,TRBJ1-5,TRBD1,TRBV2,TGTGCCAGCAGTGAGGGACAGGGGCGGCAGCCCCAGCATTTT,CASSEGQGRQPQHF
few,TRBJ1-2,NA,TRBV9,TGTGCCAGCAGCGTAGACCCAGGTACTAACTATGGCTACACCTTC,CASSVDPGTNYGYTF
once,TRBJ2-1,NA,TRBV7-2,TGTGCCAGCAGCGAAGGGACTTACAATGAGCAGTTCTTC,CASSEGTYNEQFF
NA,TRBJ2-5,NA,TRBV9,TGTGCCAGCGCCTCCAGGGCGTTTGAGACCCAGTACTTC,CASASRAFETQYF
NA,TRBJ1-3,NA,TRBV2,TGTGCCAGCAGTGAAGTCTTCTCTGGAAACACCATATATTTT,CASSEVFSGNTIYF
NA,TRBJ2-1,NA,TRBV5-8,TGTGCCAGCAGCTCCAGGGGGGACAGATACTACAATGAGCAGTTCTTC,CASSSRGDRYYNEQFF
NA,TRBJ1-6,NA,TRBV13,TGTGCCAGCAGCTTATTCACCGATTCGGCACCCCTCCACTTT,CASSLFTDSAPLHF
NA,TRBJ2-2,NA,TRBV5-5,TGTGCCAGCAGCTTGGCGGACACCTCCACCGGGGAGCTGTTTTTT,CASSLADTSTGELFF
NA,TRBJ1-3,NA,TRBV6-2/TRBV6-3,TGTGCCAGCAGTTACTCAGGGGCAAGGAGCTCCCGTTCCTCTGGAAACACCATATATTTT,CASSYSGARSSRSSGNTIYF
NA,TRBJ2-2,TRBD2,TRBV3-1/TRBV3-2,TGTGCCAGCAGTCGAGCGGGGGGGTATGCCGGGGAGCTGTTTTTT,CASSRAGGYAGELFF
NA,TRBJ1-1,NA,TRBV5-1,TGCGCCAGCAGCTTGGTAGGGGCTGGCACTGAAGCTTTCTTT,CASSLVGAGTEAFF
NA,TRBJ1-3,NA,TRBV7-9,TGTGCCAGCAGCTCCGTCTCACTACAAAGGGGCGGAAACACCATATATTTT,CASSSVSLQRGGNTIYF
NA,TRBJ2-5,NA,TRBV19,TGTGCCAGTAGTATGTTGGCAGGGATACCCCAAGAGACCCAGTACTTC,CASSMLAGIPQETQYF
NA,TRBJ2-6,TRBD1,TRBV5-1,TGCGCCAGCAGCTTGGGGGACAGGGTTGCAGGGGCCAACGTCCTGACTTTC,CASSLGDRVAGANVLTF
few,TRBJ2-7,NA,TRBV30,TGTGCCTGGAGTAGGGGTCCAGCAGGGCCCTACGAGCAGTACTTC,CAWSRGPAGPYEQYF
NA,TRBJ2-7,TRBD1,TRBV6-5,TGTGCCAGCGCGGGACAGGTCGTAGGAGAGCAGTACTTC,CASAGQVVGEQYF
NA,TRBJ1-2,TRBD1,TRBV7-2,TGTGCCAGCAGCTCTAGGACAGGGGACACCCTAAAAGGCTACACCTTC,CASSSRTGDTLKGYTF
few,TRBJ2-2,NA,TRBV6-2/TRBV6-3,TGTGCCAGCAGCGCTTCAACTAGGGCGTCCGGGGAGCTGTTTTTT,CASSASTRASGELFF
once,TRBJ2-6,TRBD2,TRBV5-1,TGCGCCAGCAGCTTGAGCGGGGCTACATCTGGGGCCAACGTCCTGACTTTC,CASSLSGATSGANVLTF
few,TRBJ2-7,NA,TRBV5-6,TGTGCCAGCAGTCATACAGGTAGCTCCTACGAGCAGTACTTC,CASSHTGSSYEQYF
NA,TRBJ1-5,NA,TRBV6-2/TRBV6-3,TGTGCCAGCAGTTGGACCCACGGGGGCAATCAGCCCCAGCATTTT,CASSWTHGGNQPQHF
NA,TRBJ2-3,NA,TRBV7-9,TGTGCCAGCAGGCTGACAGCTGGCACAGATACGCAGTATTTT,CASRLTAGTDTQYF
NA,TRBJ1-5,NA,TRBV11-3,TGTGCCAGCAGCTTAGGGGGTCAGGGCGGACAGCCCCAGCATTTT,CASSLGGQGGQPQHF
NA,TRBJ2-5,TRBD2,TRBV11-2,TGTGCCAGCAGCTTTAGCGGGGGGGTAGAGACCCAGTACTTC,CASSFSGGVETQYF
NA,TRBJ2-5,TRBD1,TRBV6-5,TGTGCCAGCAGTTGGACAGGGGTAGGCGAGACCCAGTACTTC,CASSWTGVGETQYF
once,TRBJ2-2,NA,TRBV18,TGTGCCAGCTCACCACAACAGATGAACACCGGGGAGCTGTTTTTT,CASSPQQMNTGELFF
NA,TRBJ2-7,NA,TRBV4-1,TGCGCCAGCAGCCAAGATAACGGCTACGAGCAGTACTTC,CASSQDNGYEQYF
NA,TRBJ2-3,TRBD2,TRBV2,TGTGCCAGCAGCCCAATCGGACTAGCGGGCACCAGGACAGATACGCAGTATTTT,CASSPIGLAGTRTDTQYF
NA,TRBJ1-2,TRBD1,TRBV28,TGTGCCAGCAGTCCCGGGACAGGAAGCATAGGTGGCTACACCTTC,CASSPGTGSIGGYTF
NA,TRBJ2-5,TRBD2,TRBV5-1,TGCGCCAGCAGCTTGTATCCTAGCGGGGCCGTGGAAGAGACCCAGTACTTC,CASSLYPSGAVEETQYF
NA,TRBJ1-1,TRBD1,TRBV30,TGTGCCTGGAGTGTACGTCCGACAGGGTTGATGAACACTGAAGCTTTCTTT,CAWSVRPTGLMNTEAFF
NA,TRBJ1-6,NA,TRBV18,TGTGCCAGCTCACCTAATGCAGGTGATAATTCACCCCTCCACTTT,CASSPNAGDNSPLHF
few,TRBJ2-7,NA,TRBV18,TGTGCCAGCTCGTACAGGGCCAACCACGAGCAGTACTTC,CASSYRANHEQYF
NA,TRBJ2-1,TRBD2,TRBV3-1/TRBV3-2,TGTGCCAGCAGCGGACTAGTCGGCTATGAGCAGTTCTTC,CASSGLVGYEQFF